This TCR beta chain appears in the sequencing data of a study of Ad26.COV2.S vaccination and SARS-CoV-2 variants. The overall study: In the study, Ad26.COV2.S was injected intramuscularly once, or twice 56 days apart.

Study-level points and caveats: Ad26.COV2.S recipients had broader spike-specific TCRs (P = 0.0014).

Profiled with immunoSEQ multiplex PCR; TCRdb holds only in-frame clones, not every one. This sample has some 250,000 clones, with approximately 90% found just once. The treatment here: around 19 received Ad26.COV2.S at low or high dose, single or two shots; roughly five received placebo; per-sample allocation not given. Day 63 after the first injection of vaccine or placebo was the sampling time. This clone has just one count. Its antigen is unidentified. Looked up from germline, CDR1 is SEHNR and CDR2 is FQNEAQ (reference sequence). The CDR3 covers 16 residues. V was clipped by 5 bases and J by 6 bases; unmatched bases: 13.

The chain is built from TRBV7-9 and TRBJ2-3, with 8 bases that match TRBD2. Sequencing used peripheral blood, obtained in a trial of Ad26.COV2.S vaccine versus placebo. The source is a person aged 18-65 years who received the Ad26.COV2.S COVID-19 vaccine or a placebo. In DNA form, the CDR3 reads TGTGCCAGCAGCCCACCTTGGCGGGGGGCAGGGGATACGCAGTATTTT. This translates into CASSPPWRGAGDTQYF. The complete variable domain, with remaining parts taken from reference TRBV7-9 and TRBJ2-3, reads DTGVSQNPRHKITKRGQNVTFRCDPISEHNRLYWYRQTLGQGPEFLTYFQNEAQLEKSRLLSDRFSAERPKGSFSTLEIQRTEQGDSAMYLCASSPPWRGAGDTQYFGPGTRLTVL.